A single sample is the source of the 4 T cell receptor beta chains below, sequenced in a study of blood T cell repertoires in COVID-19. Sequencing used immunoSEQ multiplex PCR; TCRdb keeps in-frame clones, though not all of them. Among 300,000 to 350,000 clones, 75% to 90% were seen once, and the ten largest hold about 2%. Material for sequencing was PBMCs or T cells enriched from blood (not recorded which). Every receptor here comes from a man under 40 who had recovered from COVID-19.

The chain carries TRBV18 and TRBJ2-6; 7 bases line up with TRBD1. The CDR3 spans 17 residues. Germline loops: CDR1 KGHSH, CDR2 LQKENI. With 6 bases clipped from V and 4 bases from J, the junction kept 12 bases outside the gene matches. The CDR3 sequence is CASSPGTAATGANVLTF. CDR3 DNA: TGTGCCAGCTCCCCCGGGACAGCGGCTACCGGGGCCAACGTCCTGACTTTC.

Written as DNA, the CDR3 is TGTGCCAGCAGCTTGGACCGAGCAACTAATGAAAAACTGTTTTTT. Protein sequence: CASSLDRATNEKLFF. This chain links TRBV5-5 with TRBJ1-4; D remains ambiguous. V lost 0 bases, J lost 0 bases, and 6 bases lay in between. The germline gives CDR1 SGHKS, CDR2 YYEKEE (reference sequence). CDR3 size: 15 residues.

The chain carries TRBV5-8 and TRBJ1-5; 7 bases are a match to TRBD1. Germline CDR1 reads SGHTS; CDR2 reads YDEGEE. Germline trimming cut 5 bases from V and 0 bases from J; bases unmatched to any gene: 5. There are 15 residues in the CDR3. The CDR3 DNA follows: TGTGCCAGCAGAACCGGGACAGTTAGCAATCAGCCCCAGCATTTT. Its translation is CASRTGTVSNQPQHF.

The chain employs TRBV7-9 and TRBJ1-1; no reliable D call. Germline CDR1 reads SEHNR; CDR2 reads FQNEAQ (reference sequence). V was shortened by 4 bases and J by 1 base, with 13 bases between the two germline ends. The CDR3 runs to 15 residues. CDR3 sequence: CASSSLGTKNTEAFF. Written as DNA, the CDR3 is TGTGCCAGCAGCTCACTAGGCACAAAGAACACTGAAGCTTTCTTT.